The 10 T cell receptor beta chains below all came from one sample that was sequenced in a study of OX40 agonist ivuxolimab in advanced cancers. The table came from immunoSEQ multiplex PCR; TCRdb's copy has only in-frame clones and leaves some out. The table records around 73,000 clones, about nine tenths of them present only once. The source material was CD4+ or CD8+ T cells sorted from blood, sampled in a trial of the OX40 agonist ivuxolimab. The origin of the receptors is an adult with an advanced solid tumor such as melanoma, head and neck, liver or kidney cancer.

The V and J genes are TRBV7-8 and TRBJ2-1, with D unclear. The CDR3 is 14 amino acids. Per germline, CDR1 SGHVS and CDR2 FQNEAQ. The ends were cut back, 3 bases at V and 0 bases at J, with 6 bases in the middle. CDR3 sequence reads: CASSLVSSYNEQFF. In DNA form, the CDR3 reads TGTGCCAGCAGCTTGGTCAGCTCCTACAATGAGCAGTTCTTC.

The V call is TRBV5-4, the J call TRBJ1-1; D not resolved. This CDR3 has 13 amino acids. Trimming pared 2 bases from V and 1 base from J, leaving 6 bases between. CDR1 is SGHNT, CDR2 YYREEE, per germline (reference sequence). CDR3 coding DNA: TGTGCCAGCAGCTTTAGTGGGAACACTGAAGCTTTCTTT. It codes for CASSFSGNTEAFF.

This clone has only one observation. This chain links TRBV14 with TRBJ1-1; 11 bases align to TRBD1. CDR3 length: 15 residues. Germline CDR1 reads SGHDN; CDR2 reads FVKESK. V lost 3 bases and J lost 2; bases outside the gene matches: 2. CDR3 nucleotides: TGTGCCAGCAGCCAGGACAGGGGGCGAAACACTGAAGCTTTCTTT. This codes for CASSQDRGRNTEAFF.

J is TRBJ2-7 and V is TRBV7-2; D possibly corresponds to TRBD2 (5 bases). V lost 5 bases and J lost 11, with 19 bases in between. Per germline, CDR1 SGHTA and CDR2 FQGNSA. CDR3 length: 13 residues. The CDR3 sequence: CASSQEVKAIKYF. The CDR3, as DNA: TGTGCCAGCAGCCAGGAGGTAAAGGCTATAAAGTACTTC. The whole variable domain, remainder taken from reference TRBV7-2 and TRBJ2-7, is GAGVSQSPSNKVTEKGKDVELRCDPISGHTALYWYRQSLGQGLEFLIYFQGNSAPDKSGLPSDRFSAERTGGSVSTLTIQRTQQEDSAVYLCASSQEVKAIKYFGPGTRLTVT.

The V call is TRBV11-2, the J call TRBJ2-3; D gene ambiguous. This CDR3 has 12 residues. Trimming took 5 bases from V and 2 from J, leaving 5 bases between them. Germline lookup yields CDR1 SGHAT and CDR2 FQNNGV. DNA for the CDR3: TGTGCCAGCAGCCGTCTCACAGATACGCAGTATTTT. This translates into CASSRLTDTQYF.

The chain couples TRBV18 to TRBJ2-6; D gene unclear. Germline V gene sequence: CDR1 KGHSH, CDR2 LQKENI. V lost 3 bases and J 1 base, leaving 13 bases between the germline ends. This CDR3 comprises 17 residues. CDR3 protein: CASSPLFGPSGANVLTF. The CDR3 DNA reads TGTGCCAGCTCACCGCTTTTCGGGCCGTCTGGGGCCAACGTCCTGACTTTC.

The chain has TRBV6-5 and TRBJ2-1; perhaps TRBD2 as D (5 bases). The CDR3 consists of 15 residues. Deletions cut 0 bases from V and 1 base from J, with 7 bases between. Germline CDR1 reads MNHEY; CDR2 reads SVGAGI. The CDR3 reads CASSYSLASYNEQFF. CDR3 coding DNA: TGTGCCAGCAGTTACTCCCTAGCATCCTACAATGAGCAGTTCTTC.

The chain uses TRBV5-1 and TRBJ1-1; possibly TRBD1 for D (5 bases). CDR3 length equals 14 residues. Deletions cut 3 bases from V and 1 base from J, with 10 bases between. Germline V gene lookup returns CDR1 SGHRS and CDR2 YFSETQ. The CDR3 DNA is TGCGCCAGCAGCTCCGGGACCCCGAACACTGAAGCTTTCTTT. This encodes CASSSGTPNTEAFF.

The rearrangement uses TRBV5-1 and TRBJ1-3; D remains ambiguous. This CDR3 is 15 amino acids long. The V end was cut by 0 bases, the J end by 4 bases, with 11 bases between. Germline V gene lookup returns CDR1 SGHRS and CDR2 YFSETQ. The CDR3 here is CASSLGGLRGNTIYF. DNA of the CDR3: TGCGCCAGCAGCTTGGGAGGACTGCGAGGAAACACCATATATTTT.

CDR3 sequence (DNA): TGTGCCAGCAGCTTAGTCAGATCCACCGGGGAGCTGTTTTTT. Protein sequence: CASSLVRSTGELFF. V and J are TRBV7-2 and TRBJ2-2, with D unresolved. Germline V gives CDR1 SGHTA, CDR2 FQGNSA. The ends were cut back, 1 base at V and 4 bases at J, with 7 bases in the middle. The CDR3 runs 14 residues.